The T cell receptor beta chain under discussion was sequenced for a study of T cells expressing NK-cell markers. As regards this clonotype: Antigen: not known.

CDR3 length: 14 residues. TCRdb reprocessed the 5' RACE reads and stores each CDR3 protein as one record, lacking DNA. The repertoire table contains roughly 150,000 distinct CDR3 sequences. Study-wide findings and caveats: The study left the HCMV specificity of expanded NKG2C+ T cell clones unresolved.

The chain has TRBV12-3 or TRBV12-4 and TRBJ1-5. The specimen was blood T cells: a sorted CD56 or NKG2C T cell subset, CD4+ or CD8+ T cells, or bulk PBMC T cells (not recorded which). The sequence derives from a woman between 18 and 69 years old in good health. This chain's CDR3 is CASSPGGHNQPQHF.